A selection of T cell receptor beta chains follows, all from one sample in a study of shared clonotypes between healthy human individuals. Only in-frame clones appear in the TCRdb table, and some are missing; sequencing was by immunoSEQ multiplex PCR. The sample contains a few million clones, nearly 97% of which appear only once. The specimen sequenced was naive CD4+ T cells sorted from blood. These receptors came from a man aged 18-30 years in good health. Both conserved end residues are part of each CDR3. The order of the fields is clone size, V gene, D gene, J gene, CDR3 protein, CDR3 DNA. A D gene is named only where the DNA matches it firmly. Size values are once, few and many counts, or a class for expanded clones, and some rows have none.

.	TRBV2	.	TRBJ2-5	CARQLNRQETQYF	TGTGCCAGACAGCTAAACAGACAAGAGACCCAGTACTTC
.	TRBV5-1	.	TRBJ2-5	CASSLYGEETQYF	TGCGCCAGCAGCTTGTATGGGGAAGAGACCCAGTACTTC
once	TRBV5-1	TRBD1	TRBJ2-3	CASSPGTGASQDTQYF	TGCGCCAGCAGCCCCGGGACAGGGGCGTCTCAAGATACGCAGTATTTT
.	TRBV15	.	TRBJ1-6	CATSREEKGNSPLHF	TGTGCCACCAGCAGAGAAGAGAAGGGGAATTCACCCCTCCACTTT
.	TRBV13	.	TRBJ2-3	CATTFGVGGTTDTQYF	TGTGCCACCACTTTTGGGGTTGGCGGAACCACAGATACGCAGTATTTT
.	TRBV7-2	TRBD1	TRBJ2-7	CASSLAGQPTYEQYF	TGTGCCAGCAGCTTAGCGGGACAGCCTACCTACGAGCAGTACTTC
.	TRBV5-4	.	TRBJ1-1	CASSGGGRTNTEAFF	TGTGCCAGCAGCGGAGGGGGGAGGACGAACACTGAAGCTTTCTTT
.	TRBV10-3	TRBD2	TRBJ2-7	CAIGREGQAEQYF	TGTGCCATCGGTCGGGAGGGCCAGGCCGAGCAGTACTTC
.	TRBV6-4	.	TRBJ1-1	CASSDSSREYTEAFF	TGTGCCAGCAGTGACTCGAGTCGGGAATACACTGAAGCTTTCTTT
.	TRBV6-1	.	TRBJ1-2	CASSPLPGTRYGYTF	TGTGCCAGCAGTCCGTTGCCTGGGACAAGATATGGCTACACCTTC
.	TRBV7-6	.	TRBJ2-7	CASSLALAPEQYF	TGTGCCAGCAGCTTAGCTTTGGCACCCGAGCAGTACTTC
.	TRBV5-1	TRBD2	TRBJ2-1	CASSWWTSGGYNEQFF	TGCGCCAGCAGCTGGTGGACTAGCGGAGGTTACAATGAGCAGTTCTTC
.	TRBV25-1	TRBD1	TRBJ1-3	CASRDRGISGNTIYF	TGTGCCAGCAGAGACAGGGGTATCTCTGGAAACACCATATATTTT
.	TRBV7-2	.	TRBJ2-1	CASSLTVHSYNEQFF	TGTGCCAGCAGCTTAACTGTCCACTCCTACAATGAGCAGTTCTTC
once	TRBV25-1	TRBD2	TRBJ2-3	CATGRESTDTQYF	TGTGCCACCGGGCGGGAGAGCACAGATACGCAGTATTTT
.	TRBV2	.	TRBJ2-7	CASTWSTGGSYEQYF	TGTGCCAGCACCTGGTCAACCGGGGGCTCCTACGAGCAGTACTTC
.	TRBV11-2	TRBD1	TRBJ2-3	CASSQGTGVGDTQYF	TGTGCCAGCAGCCAGGGGACAGGGGTGGGGGATACGCAGTATTTT